This TCR beta chain was profiled in a study of blood T cells in healthy people across ages. Whole-study findings and limits: Across the age range, TCR beta diversity per million T cells fell in a roughly linear way.

A J-beta primer mix and a sample-barcoded 5' primer were used in a second PCR of roughly 7 to 12 cycles. From the 5' RACE reads, TCRdb called clonotypes with MiXCR, one entry per CDR3 protein. In the table there are fewer than 1,200,000 distinct CDR3 sequences, around 27% of which are singletons. This clonotype was picked up a small number of times. Its antigen remains unidentified. These data were likewise used in another study, on T cells of mothers and their children.

Sequencing was carried out using blood. This receptor was taken from a girl aged 2-10 years in good health.

For the CDR3, the DNA is TGTGCCAGCAGTACTAGCGGGGCGACTCTCCAAGAGACCCAGTACTTC. Its translation is CASSTSGATLQETQYF. The J gene is TRBJ2-5, the V gene TRBV2, with 10 bases that match TRBD2. Trimming removed 5 bases from V and 1 base from J; junction bases left unmatched: 7. This CDR3 spans 16 amino acids. Per germline, CDR1 SNHLY and CDR2 FYNNEI.